These 27 T cell receptor beta chains were all obtained from the same sample, sequenced in a study of beta chain features in type 1 diabetes (dated by TCRdb to about 2018). The library was built by means of the immunoSEQ multiplex PCR assay. The entire isolated RNA was reverse transcribed using the High Capacity cDNA Reverse Transcription Kit, and thus expressed TCRB transcripts were sequenced. TCRdb carries this immuneACCESS record with in-frame sequences only. Its versions omit some clonotypes, under half of them owing to an unresolved V gene in the studies checked, with the rest unexplained. In all, the sample holds fewer than 550,000 clones, and approximately 10% of those were seen once. The ten largest clones add up to less than 0.06% of the sample. The source material was naive CD4+ T cells from blood. The intended sense of this specimen's cell subset or site label: true naive CD4+ T cells. These receptor sequences come from a woman aged 18-30 years in good health.

The chain has TRBV14 and TRBJ2-7; D gene uncertain. From germline, CDR1 is SGHDN and CDR2 FVKESK. V was pared by 2 bases and J by 3 bases, with 17 bases between. This CDR3 spans 16 amino acids. The CDR3 bases are TGTGCCAGCAGCCAACAGACTGGTAAGACTGACTACGAGCAGTACTTC. Protein product: CASSQQTGKTDYEQYF.

To note about this clone: The junction departs from germline at one end; a sequencing error may be responsible. The V gene is TRBV7-7, the J gene TRBJ2-1; no firm D call. Germline V gene sequence: CDR1 SSHAT, CDR2 FNYEAQ (reference sequence). The CDR3 extends over 12 amino acids. CDR3 sequence reads: CASSLNGNEQFF. The CDR3 nucleotides read TGTGCTAGCAGCTTAAATGGGAATGAGCAGTTCTTC.

A few counts support this clone. The chain combines TRBV7-3 with TRBJ2-1; D is unresolved. V dropped 1 base and J dropped 9 bases, with 7 bases sitting between them. Germline CDR1 SGHTA, CDR2 FQGTGA. The CDR3 has 12 residues. The DNA of the CDR3 is TGTGCCAGCAGCTTAAGGTCAGGTGAGCAGTTCTTC. This gives the protein CASSLRSGEQFF.

The chain uses TRBV7-9 and TRBJ1-2; D perhaps matches TRBD1 (6 bases). The CDR3 is made up of 16 amino acids. Germline CDR1 is SEHNR and CDR2 is FQNEAQ (reference sequence). Trimming cost V 10 bases and J 5 bases, with 26 bases left between them. The CDR3 DNA reads as TGTGCCATCCTCCCCCCCGTGGACAGTTCTTTTTATGGCTACACCTTC. Protein product: CAILPPVDSSFYGYTF.

The chain links TRBV29-1 to TRBJ1-1, with 7 bases fitting TRBD1. Germline V CDR1 and CDR2: SQVTM, ANQGSEA. The CDR3 consists of 13 residues. Germline trimming cut 7 bases from V and 10 bases from J; bases unmatched to any gene: 15. CDR3: CSARDRWAERAFF. The CDR3 DNA is TGCAGCGCCCGGGACAGATGGGCTGAAAGAGCTTTCTTT.

The chain joins TRBV14 to TRBJ2-3; possibly TRBD1 for D (6 bases). CDR3 size: 15 residues. Trimming shortened V by 2 bases and J by 3 bases, and 12 bases separated the two germline ends. Looked up from germline, CDR1 is SGHDN and CDR2 is FVKESK. DNA of the CDR3: TGTGCCAGCAGCCAACTGAGGGGGTTGACAGATACGCAGTATTTT. Protein sequence: CASSQLRGLTDTQYF.

This chain connects TRBV9 to TRBJ2-5; no definite D call. The CDR3 sequence is 14 residues long. Germline CDR1 and CDR2: SGDLS and YYNGEE. Trimming removed 0 bases at V and 4 bases at J, with 10 bases between. The CDR3: CASSVASHGETQYF. CDR3 sequence (DNA): TGTGCCAGCAGCGTAGCGAGTCATGGAGAGACCCAGTACTTC.

This chain uses TRBV7-9 with TRBJ2-7; D is perhaps TRBD2 (6 bases). Germline V gene lookup returns CDR1 SEHNR and CDR2 FQNEAQ (reference sequence). Trimming pared 2 bases from V and 5 bases from J, leaving 10 bases between. The CDR3 is 13 residues long. CDR3: CASSLTGVHEQYF. The CDR3 DNA reads TGTGCCAGCAGCTTAACGGGAGTGCACGAGCAGTACTTC.

V gene TRBV7-2 combines with J gene TRBJ2-1; the D gene is possibly TRBD2 (6 bases). This CDR3 has 17 residues. The germline V gene encodes CDR1 SGHTA and CDR2 FQGNSA. V lost 6 bases to trimming and J lost 3 bases, with 21 bases between them. CDR3 amino acids: CASSRKTSPGYYNEQFF. As DNA, the CDR3 is TGTGCCAGCAGTCGTAAAACTAGCCCGGGCTACTACAATGAGCAGTTCTTC.

The J gene is TRBJ2-1, the V gene TRBV7-2; 11 nucleotides agree with TRBD2. Germline V lookup: CDR1 SGHTA, CDR2 FQGNSA. The CDR3 contains 15 residues. The V gene end was trimmed by 5 bases and the J gene end by 7 bases; junction bases not matched to a gene: 7. The chain's CDR3 is CASSVIGTSGNEQFF. The CDR3 DNA follows: TGTGCCAGCAGCGTCATCGGGACTAGCGGAAATGAGCAGTTCTTC.

The sample holds a few counts of this clone. The chain is built from TRBV9 and TRBJ2-7; 7 bases map to TRBD1. The CDR3 runs to 15 residues. The V gene's germline CDR1 is SGDLS and CDR2 YYNGEE. Germline trimming cut 0 bases from V and 0 bases from J; bases unmatched to any gene: 3. CDR3 DNA sequence: TGTGCCAGCAGCGTAGGGGACAGAACCTCCTACGAGCAGTACTTC. Its protein is CASSVGDRTSYEQYF.

The chain combines TRBV25-1 with TRBJ2-7; no firm D call. The germline V and J ends were trimmed by 5 bases and 3 bases, with 5 bases remaining between them. In germline, CDR1 is MGHDK, CDR2 SYGVNS. The CDR3 runs 11 residues. The CDR3 region is CASSIRYEQYF. CDR3 coding DNA: TGTGCCAGCAGTATCCGCTACGAGCAGTACTTC.

This clone has a handful of counts. V is TRBV9 and J is TRBJ2-2; D gene uncertain. The germline V gene has CDR1 SGDLS and CDR2 YYNGEE. The CDR3 is 14 residues long. V was cut by 0 bases and J by 7 bases, with 10 bases left in between. Here the CDR3 reads CASSVVSRIGELFF. Written as DNA, the CDR3 is TGTGCCAGCAGCGTAGTTTCTCGGATCGGGGAGCTGTTTTTT.

This clone was detected a few times. The chain joins TRBV2 to TRBJ2-4; no clear D. Germline loops: CDR1 SNHLY, CDR2 FYNNEI. CDR3 length: 15 amino acids. The V end was cut by 6 bases, the J end by 1 base, with 13 bases between. The CDR3 nucleotides read TGTGCCAGCAGAACGGTCGCCGGGGCCAAAAACATTCAGTACTTC. Protein: CASRTVAGAKNIQYF.

The chain carries TRBV14 and TRBJ1-2; D is unclear. Trimming took 0 bases from V and 1 from J, leaving 12 bases between them. CDR1 is SGHDN and CDR2 is FVKESK in the germline V gene. This CDR3 comprises 16 residues. The CDR3 protein is CASSQDPRQLNYGYTF. DNA for the CDR3: TGTGCCAGCAGCCAAGATCCTCGGCAGCTTAACTATGGCTACACCTTC.

In this sample, this clone turned up a few times. The genes are TRBV4-3 and TRBJ2-7; maybe TRBD1 (5 bases). The CDR3 loop spans 15 amino acids. Trimming shortened V by 3 bases and J by 2 bases, and 14 bases separated the two germline ends. From germline, CDR1 is LGHNA and CDR2 YSLEER. In DNA, the CDR3 is TGCGCCAGCAGCCACTCCGAAGACAGCGCCTACGAGCAGTACGTC. It encodes CASSHSEDSAYEQYV.

This clone was detected only a few times. The chain uses TRBV28 and TRBJ2-1; D perhaps matches TRBD1 (5 bases). CDR1 MDHEN and CDR2 SYDVKM come from the germline V gene. V shed 5 bases and J shed 6 bases, with 26 bases lying between them. This CDR3 spans 18 amino acids. This chain's CDR3 is CASSPFSQGWPFGNEQFF. In nucleotides, the CDR3 is TGTGCCAGCAGTCCGTTTTCTCAGGGATGGCCGTTCGGCAATGAGCAGTTCTTC.

The chain carries TRBV4-1 and TRBJ2-3; 7 nucleotides match TRBD2. In germline, CDR1 is MGHRA, CDR2 YSYEKL. The V gene end was trimmed by 0 bases and the J gene end by 1 base; junction bases not matched to a gene: 7. The CDR3 length is 17 residues. The CDR3 region has the DNA TGCGCCAGCAGCCAAGATTATCTGACTAGCCGCACAGATACGCAGTATTTT. Residues: CASSQDYLTSRTDTQYF.

Ten or more counts support this clone. This chain connects TRBV30 to TRBJ2-7; 7 bases match TRBD1. This CDR3 has 12 residues. The germline V gene encodes CDR1 GTSNPN and CDR2 SVGIG (reference sequence). The V and J ends lost 3 bases and 6 bases, in that order; junction bases with no gene match: 5. This CDR3 is CAWSRTGVEQYF. For the CDR3, the DNA is TGTGCCTGGAGCCGGACAGGTGTCGAGCAGTACTTC.

J is TRBJ2-1 and V is TRBV11-2; no firm D call. In germline, CDR1 is SGHAT, CDR2 FQNNGV. CDR3 length: 13 amino acids. Trimming left V 1 base short and J 6 bases short, with 7 bases between. The CDR3 loop is CASSLVTVNEQFF. In DNA, the CDR3 is TGTGCCAGCAGCTTAGTCACTGTCAATGAGCAGTTCTTC.

This clone was picked up a small number of times. The chain recombines TRBV2 with TRBJ1-2; D is uncertain. CDR1 is SNHLY and CDR2 is FYNNEI in the germline V gene. With 8 bases removed from V and 6 bases from J, the gap between germline ends came to 19 bases. CDR3 length: 14 amino acids. CDR3 residues: CASRVAISTDGYTF. In DNA form, the CDR3 reads TGTGCCAGCCGGGTGGCGATCTCAACCGATGGCTACACCTTC.

This clone was detected once. The gene calls are TRBV6-5 and TRBJ1-4; 11 positions agree with TRBD1. This CDR3 is 14 amino acids long. Germline trimming cut 6 bases from V and 6 bases from J; bases unmatched to any gene: 3. Germline V gene sequence: CDR1 MNHEY, CDR2 SVGAGI. The CDR3 nucleotides read TGTGCCAGCAGCCGGACAGGGGGCGATGAAAAACTGTTTTTT. This codes for CASSRTGGDEKLFF.

This chain uses TRBV7-2 with TRBJ2-3, with D maybe TRBD1 (5 bases). Germline V lookup: CDR1 SGHTA, CDR2 FQGNSA. The CDR3 extends over 14 amino acids. Trimming shortened V by 2 bases and J by 2 bases, and 8 bases separated the two germline ends. Here the CDR3 DNA reads TGTGCCAGCAGCTTAAGACAGCCCACAGATACGCAGTATTTT. The encoded protein is CASSLRQPTDTQYF.

The chain combines TRBV30 with TRBJ1-2; perhaps TRBD1 as D (5 bases). V gave up 0 bases and J gave up 2 bases, with 10 bases separating them. This CDR3 comprises 14 residues. Germline V gene lookup returns CDR1 GTSNPN and CDR2 SVGIG (reference sequence). CDR3 region: CAWSVPSGNYGYTF. DNA of the CDR3: TGTGCCTGGAGTGTACCCTCAGGGAACTATGGCTACACCTTC.

This clone was seen only a few times. This chain links TRBV30 with TRBJ1-5, with D maybe TRBD1 (5 bases). CDR1 GTSNPN and CDR2 SVGIG come from the germline V gene (reference sequence). Trimming stripped 1 base from V and 5 bases from J, with 12 bases between. CDR3 length equals 14 residues. The CDR3: CAWSDSGLDQPQHF. In nucleotides, the CDR3 is TGTGCCTGGAGTGATTCAGGGTTGGATCAGCCCCAGCATTTT.

The gene calls are TRBV29-1 and TRBJ1-4; TRBD1 agrees at 8 bases. V dropped 6 bases and J dropped 8; count of bases not matched to a gene: 5. Germline CDR1 SQVTM, CDR2 ANQGSEA. The CDR3 sequence is 12 residues long. The CDR3 DNA reads TGCAGCGTCAGGGGGCAGAGCGAAAAACTGTTTTTT. Amino acids: CSVRGQSEKLFF.

The rearrangement joins TRBV4-3 to TRBJ2-1; a weak D match, TRBD2 (5 bases). CDR3 size: 17 residues. Per germline, CDR1 LGHNA and CDR2 YSLEER. Trimming removed 1 base at V and 0 bases at J, with 13 bases between. Here the CDR3 reads CASSQALAQSSYNEQFF. The DNA of the CDR3 is TGCGCCAGCAGCCAAGCGTTAGCGCAAAGCTCCTACAATGAGCAGTTCTTC.